This T cell receptor (beta chain) was found in a study of blood T cells in healthy people across ages. General study results and limits: Any conclusive comparison of naive versus antigen-experienced cells was prevented by using unsorted PBMCs.

With a J-beta primer mix and a sample-barcoded 5' primer, a second PCR ran about 6 to 11 cycles. Each of the cDNA molecules was tagged by a template-switch adaptor with 12 random nucleotides. TCRdb reanalysed the 5' RACE reads using MiXCR and keeps one entry per CDR3 protein. The table has around 2 million distinct CDR3 sequences, 30% to 40% seen once. Of note for this clonotype: Its cognate antigen is unknown.

V was shortened by 4 bases and J by 9 bases, with 13 bases between the two germline ends. Per the germline V gene, CDR1 is KGHDR and CDR2 is SFDVKD. The CDR3 spans 13 residues. The specimen sequenced was blood. V and J are TRBV24-1 and TRBJ2-3; a weak D match, TRBD2 (5 bases). The TCR originated in a human donor in good health. CDR3 amino acids: CATSDGPPGTQYF. DNA for the CDR3: TGTGCCACCAGTGACGGACCTCCGGGGACGCAGTATTTT.